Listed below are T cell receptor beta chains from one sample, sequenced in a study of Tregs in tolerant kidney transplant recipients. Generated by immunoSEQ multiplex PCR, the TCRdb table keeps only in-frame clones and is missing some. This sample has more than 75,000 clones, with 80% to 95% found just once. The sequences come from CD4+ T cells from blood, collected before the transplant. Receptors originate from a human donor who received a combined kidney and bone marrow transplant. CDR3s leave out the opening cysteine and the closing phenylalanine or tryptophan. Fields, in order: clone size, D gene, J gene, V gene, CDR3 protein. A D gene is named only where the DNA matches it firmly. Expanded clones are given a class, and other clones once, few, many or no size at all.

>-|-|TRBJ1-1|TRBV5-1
ASSLWSMNTEAF
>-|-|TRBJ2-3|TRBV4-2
ASSQKDREGEDTQY
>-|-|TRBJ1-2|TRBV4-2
ASSQELRDRTYGYT
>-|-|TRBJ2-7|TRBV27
ASSSTGSSYEQY
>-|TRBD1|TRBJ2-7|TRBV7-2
ASSQREDRGRYEQY
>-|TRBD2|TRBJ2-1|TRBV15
ATSGNLGLAGVRFGWNEQF
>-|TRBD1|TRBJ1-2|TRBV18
ASSQRQGNVGVRSVDGYT
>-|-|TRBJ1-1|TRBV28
ASSLGGVAHNTEAF
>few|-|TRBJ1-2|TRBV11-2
ASSLGPSWGYT
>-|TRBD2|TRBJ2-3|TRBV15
ATSRTLNLAGVTDTQY
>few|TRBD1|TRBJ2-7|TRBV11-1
ASSLGGTGVYEQY
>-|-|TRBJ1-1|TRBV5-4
ASSPPARIMNTEAF
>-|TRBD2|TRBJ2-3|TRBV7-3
ASSSGRLAGASDTQY
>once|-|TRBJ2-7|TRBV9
ASSVVGGYEQY
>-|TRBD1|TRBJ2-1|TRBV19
ASSNRDRLTNEQF
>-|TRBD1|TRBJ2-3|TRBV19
ASSKGQGHTYTQY
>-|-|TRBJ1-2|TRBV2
ASRLQGISGYT
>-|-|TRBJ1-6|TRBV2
ASSQGLNSPLH
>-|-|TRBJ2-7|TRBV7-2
ASSSLAASYEQY
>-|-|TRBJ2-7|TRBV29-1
SVVTLGGTYEQY
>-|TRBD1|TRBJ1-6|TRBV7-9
ASSLVAGGNSPLH
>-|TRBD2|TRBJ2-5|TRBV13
ASSPRARLAGTWQETQY
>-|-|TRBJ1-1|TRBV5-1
ASSGGGQRGTEAF
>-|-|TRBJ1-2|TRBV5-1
ASSLLPTLANYGYT
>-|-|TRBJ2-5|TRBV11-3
ASSVSSYETQY
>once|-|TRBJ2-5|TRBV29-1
SVGNLQETQY
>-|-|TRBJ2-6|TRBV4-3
ASSQDRRAGANVLT
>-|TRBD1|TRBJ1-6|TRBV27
ASSPPTGGGSPLH
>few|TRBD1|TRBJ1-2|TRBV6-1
ASSERDRGGYT
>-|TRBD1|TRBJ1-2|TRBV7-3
ASSLIEGARVSYT
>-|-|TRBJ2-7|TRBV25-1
ASSASGYEQY
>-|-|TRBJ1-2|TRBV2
ASSQGAFEGYT
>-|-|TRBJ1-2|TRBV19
ASTPTPSNYGYT